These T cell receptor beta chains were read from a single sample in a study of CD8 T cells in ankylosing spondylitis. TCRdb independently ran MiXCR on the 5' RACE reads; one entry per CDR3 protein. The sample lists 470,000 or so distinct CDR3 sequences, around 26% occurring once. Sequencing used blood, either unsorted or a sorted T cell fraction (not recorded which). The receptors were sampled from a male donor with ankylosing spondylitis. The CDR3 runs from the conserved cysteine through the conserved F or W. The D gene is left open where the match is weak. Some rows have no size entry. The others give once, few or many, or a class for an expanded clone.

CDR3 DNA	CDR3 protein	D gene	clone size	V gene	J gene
TGCGCCAGCAGTAACAGGGGAGTCTCCTACGAGCAGTACTTC	CASSNRGVSYEQYF	TRBD1	-	TRBV10-2	TRBJ2-7
TGCAGCGTTACTACAGGAGGTGAAAAACTGTTTTTT	CSVTTGGEKLFF	-	few	TRBV29-1	TRBJ1-4
TGTGCCAGCAGCCCCATGACGAACACTGAAGCTTTCTTT	CASSPMTNTEAFF	-	-	TRBV3-1	TRBJ1-1
TGCAGCGCGACGGGGGCAGACTATGGCTACACCTTC	CSATGADYGYTF	-	-	TRBV20-1	TRBJ1-2
TGTGCCAGCAGCCGGGAAGTCAATGAGCAGTTCTTC	CASSREVNEQFF	-	-	TRBV11-3	TRBJ2-1
TGCAGTGCTAGACGGCTAGCGGGAGGGAAGGCGCCCGGGGAGCTGTTTTTT	CSARRLAGGKAPGELFF	TRBD2	-	TRBV20-1	TRBJ2-2
TGCAGTGCTAGGCCATCTGGGAGGACTCTAGCCAAAAACATTCAGTACTTC	CSARPSGRTLAKNIQYF	-	-	TRBV20-1	TRBJ2-4
TGTGCCACCTCCTTATTCGCTGAAGCTTTCTTT	CATSLFAEAFF	-	-	TRBV11-2	TRBJ1-1
TGTGCCAGCAGCCTTAGGAGGGGGGGAGGTTCACCCCTCCACTTT	CASSLRRGGGSPLHF	-	-	TRBV7-6	TRBJ1-6
TGTGCCAGCAGCCAAGGCCAGGGGGCCGGTTCGTATGGCTACACCTTC	CASSQGQGAGSYGYTF	TRBD1	-	TRBV3-1	TRBJ1-2
TGCAGTGCTAGAGTTGGGACAGGGGCCTACACAGATACGCAGTATTTT	CSARVGTGAYTDTQYF	TRBD1	-	TRBV20-1	TRBJ2-3
TGTGCCAGCAGAGGTCCCTACGAGTACGAGCAGTACTTC	CASRGPYEYEQYF	-	-	TRBV14	TRBJ2-7
TGTGCCAGCAGCGCGACGACAGGGACGGAGACCCAGTACTTC	CASSATTGTETQYF	TRBD1	-	TRBV12-3/TRBV12-4	TRBJ2-5
TGTGCCAGCAGTCAAACAGGGTTGAGTGAAAAACTGTTTTTT	CASSQTGLSEKLFF	-	few	TRBV2	TRBJ1-4
TGTGCCAGCAGCTTAACTTGGCCAGAGGAGAACACCGGGGAGCTGTTTTTT	CASSLTWPEENTGELFF	-	few	TRBV7-9	TRBJ2-2
TGTGCCACAACCGCCAGGCTGGAGGATGGCTACACCTTC	CATTARLEDGYTF	-	-	TRBV10-3	TRBJ1-2
TGCAGTGCACCGGAACTTAACTATGGCTACACCTTC	CSAPELNYGYTF	-	few	TRBV20-1	TRBJ1-2
TGTGCCAGCAGCCGGGAGGGGCCAATCTACACCTTC	CASSREGPIYTF	-	few	TRBV12-3/TRBV12-4	TRBJ1-2
TGCAGTGCCCAAATGGGAGTCTCCTACAATGAGCAGTTCTTC	CSAQMGVSYNEQFF	-	-	TRBV20-1	TRBJ2-1
TGCAGTGCCCCCATCATCAGGGGCCTGTATGGCTACACCTTC	CSAPIIRGLYGYTF	-	many	TRBV20-1	TRBJ1-2
TGTGCCAGCACCCATAAGTCAGAAGCAGATACGCAGTATTTT	CASTHKSEADTQYF	-	-	TRBV5-5	TRBJ2-3
TGTGCCAGCAGCTTTGGACCCCTCGGGACTGAAGCTTTCTTT	CASSFGPLGTEAFF	-	few	TRBV5-5	TRBJ1-1
TGTGCCAGCAGTCTTCAGGGGGGGAGCACCGGGGAGCTGTTTTTT	CASSLQGGSTGELFF	-	-	TRBV2	TRBJ2-2
TGTGCCAGCAGCCACAGGGGATCCGGGGAGCTGTTTTTT	CASSHRGSGELFF	TRBD1	-	TRBV11-3	TRBJ2-2
TGTGCCAGCAGCCTTCCGGGGGTTAGCGGGAGGTATGAGCAGTTCTTC	CASSLPGVSGRYEQFF	TRBD2	-	TRBV7-9	TRBJ2-1
TGTGCCAGTAGTATCCCGGGACTCACATCCTACAATGAGCAGTTCTTC	CASSIPGLTSYNEQFF	-	-	TRBV19	TRBJ2-1
TGTGCCAGCAGCTCACAGGGATACGGGGAGCTGTTTTTT	CASSSQGYGELFF	-	many	TRBV5-5	TRBJ2-2
TGTGCCAGCAGCTTAATGCAGGGGGCGTGGAAGACCCAGTACTTC	CASSLMQGAWKTQYF	TRBD1	-	TRBV13	TRBJ2-5
TGCGCCAGCAGCTTGGGCGCTAGCGGGGGTAAAGAGACCCAGTACTTC	CASSLGASGGKETQYF	TRBD2	few	TRBV5-1	TRBJ2-5
TGTGCCAGCTCACCTCTTCCTAGTTCCGATGAGCAGTTCTTC	CASSPLPSSDEQFF	-	-	TRBV18	TRBJ2-1
TGTGCCAGCAGCCCGGACAGGGAGAATCAGCCCCAGCATTTT	CASSPDRENQPQHF	TRBD1	-	TRBV7-2	TRBJ1-5
TGCAGTGCTAGACGGCAGGTCGCTTTCTTT	CSARRQVAFF	-	many	TRBV20-1	TRBJ1-1
TGTGCCAGCAGCCTAGCTATAGCCACAGATACGCAGTATTTT	CASSLAIATDTQYF	-	-	TRBV4-2	TRBJ2-3
TGTGCCAGCAGCTTAGATCCTTTCGCTAGCACAGATACGCAGTATTTT	CASSLDPFASTDTQYF	-	-	TRBV7-2	TRBJ2-3
TGCGCCAGCAGCTTCGAGACAGGGGGCGACACCGGGGAGCTGTTTTTT	CASSFETGGDTGELFF	TRBD1	-	TRBV5-1	TRBJ2-2
TGTGCCAGCAGCCAAGTCCTAGCGGGAGGTGAAGAGACCCAGTACTTC	CASSQVLAGGEETQYF	TRBD2	many	TRBV4-2	TRBJ2-5
TGTGCCAGCAGTTTAGATGGGAGATTTCCCGGGGAGCTGTTTTTT	CASSLDGRFPGELFF	-	-	TRBV27	TRBJ2-2
TGCGCCAGCAGACGACTAGCGGGCTCCTACAATGAGCAGTTCTTC	CASRRLAGSYNEQFF	TRBD2	many	TRBV27	TRBJ2-1
TGCAGCGTTGAAGCCAGGGGTGATGGCTACACCTTC	CSVEARGDGYTF	-	few	TRBV29-1	TRBJ1-2
TGTGCCAGCAGCCAAGAGAAGGCCCCGGCATACTACAATGAGCAGTTCTTC	CASSQEKAPAYYNEQFF	-	-	TRBV4-2	TRBJ2-1
TGTGCCAGCAGCTTTAGAGCTGACGGGGAGCTGTTTTTT	CASSFRADGELFF	-	-	TRBV7-9	TRBJ2-2
TGTGCCAGCAGCTTCGGACCCTTGTCCGCTGAAGCTTTCTTT	CASSFGPLSAEAFF	-	few	TRBV7-8	TRBJ1-1
TGTGCCACCTACCCGGGGGCGCATCAGCCCCAGCATTTT	CATYPGAHQPQHF	-	-	TRBV28	TRBJ1-5
TGCAGCGTTGAAAGTTCGACACCTGATACGCAGTATTTT	CSVESSTPDTQYF	-	-	TRBV29-1	TRBJ2-3
TGTGCCAGCTCACTTACATGGACAGGCCAAGAGACCCAGTACTTC	CASSLTWTGQETQYF	TRBD1	-	TRBV18	TRBJ2-5
TGTGCCAGCAGCCCCCTAGCGGGAGGTCGGAATACGCAGTATTTT	CASSPLAGGRNTQYF	TRBD2	-	TRBV11-2	TRBJ2-3
TGCAGTGCTAGAGGACAGGGCAATCAGCCCCAGCATTTT	CSARGQGNQPQHF	-	few	TRBV20-1	TRBJ1-5
TGTGCCAGCAGCTTAGGGGTGGAGTATGGCTACACCTTC	CASSLGVEYGYTF	-	-	TRBV11-2	TRBJ1-2